These 16 T cell receptor beta chains were all obtained from the same sample, sequenced in a study of shared clonotypes between healthy human individuals. TCRdb's copy holds only in-frame clones and misses some; the assay was immunoSEQ multiplex PCR. Here the sample spans about 690,000 clones, about 90% being singletons. Sequences were obtained from memory CD8+ T cells from PBMCs. Sample subset: CD45RO+ cells pooled with CCR7-negative TemRA cells. The receptors were gathered from a man between 18 and 29 years old in good health. Some clones in this sample may be carry-over from other donors' samples.

The chain uses TRBV27 and TRBJ2-1; 8 nucleotides agree with TRBD1. The CDR3 has 19 amino acids. Looked up from germline, CDR1 is MNHEY and CDR2 is SMNVEV (reference sequence). V gave up 4 bases and J gave up 4 bases; unmatched junction bases: 18. The CDR3 DNA is TGTGCCAGCAGTTCCACAACCACGCTCCGGGACAGGACTTACAATGAGCAGTTCTTC. It codes for CASSSTTTLRDRTYNEQFF.

The V gene is TRBV4-3, the J gene TRBJ2-1; 9 bases map to TRBD2. Germline assignment: CDR1 LGHNA and CDR2 YSLEER. The CDR3 has 16 amino acids. The junction had 2 bases not matched to a gene; V was cut back by 1 base and J by 1 base. CDR3 coding DNA: TGCGCCAGCAGCCAAGGGGCGGGAGGGTCCTACAATGAGCAGTTCTTC. Its protein is CASSQGAGGSYNEQFF.

This chain uses TRBV19 with TRBJ2-5; 9 positions agree with TRBD1. This CDR3 comprises 15 residues. V was pared by 6 bases and J by 3 bases, with 8 bases of the junction left unmatched. Germline CDR1 reads LNHDA; CDR2 reads SQIVND (reference sequence). DNA of the CDR3: TGTGCCAGTAGAGACAGGGGGTCGGGCAAAGAGACCCAGTACTTC. It is translated as CASRDRGSGKETQYF.

This clone appeared once. The chain couples TRBV19 to TRBJ2-3; tentative D call: TRBD2 (7 bases). Between the trimmed V and J ends, which lost 3 bases and 5 bases, there was a span of 15 bases. Germline V gives CDR1 LNHDA, CDR2 SQIVND (reference sequence). This CDR3 has 15 amino acids. CDR3 bases: TGTGCCAGTAGTATGTGGGGGGGGCCGGGAGATACGCAGTATTTT. It encodes CASSMWGGPGDTQYF.

The V and J genes are TRBV5-3 and TRBJ2-7, with a tentative D call TRBD1 (6 bases). TRBV5-3 qualifies as an ORF whose function is uncertain. There are 13 residues in the CDR3. V was shortened by 4 bases and J by 5 bases, with 13 bases between the two germline ends. The CDR3 coding sequence is TGTGCCAGAAGCGCCAGGGGCGAGGACGAGCAGTACTTC. It is translated as CARSARGEDEQYF.

The V and J genes are TRBV10-2 and TRBJ2-5; TRBD2 matches 7 bases. The trim removed 7 bases at V and 5 bases at J, leaving 4 bases unmatched. This CDR3 is 12 amino acids long. Germline CDR1 is WSHSY and CDR2 is SAAADI. Here the CDR3 reads CASMGEGETQYF. In DNA, the CDR3 is TGCGCCAGCATGGGGGAGGGCGAGACCCAGTACTTC.

This sequence joins TRBV11-2 and TRBJ2-5, with 7 nucleotides matching TRBD1. Germline-derived CDR1 and CDR2 are SGHAT and FQNNGV. The CDR3 runs to 16 residues. The trim removed 1 base at V and 1 base at J, leaving 6 bases unmatched. CDR3 DNA: TGTGCCAGCAGCTTAGCTAGGGGGCTAGGCCAAGAGACCCAGTACTTC. Protein: CASSLARGLGQETQYF.

The chain joins TRBV7-9 to TRBJ2-7; D not resolved. Germline V gene lookup returns CDR1 SEHNR and CDR2 FQNEAQ (reference sequence). The CDR3 covers 14 residues. V was cut by 0 bases and J by 2 bases, with 8 bases left in between. CDR3 sequence (DNA): TGTGCCAGCAGCTTAGCGTCGGTACCCTACGAGCAGTACTTC. It yields the protein CASSLASVPYEQYF.

The rearrangement uses TRBV27 and TRBJ2-3; D may match TRBD1 or TRBD2 (5 bases each). Germline V lookup: CDR1 MNHEY, CDR2 SMNVEV (reference sequence). This CDR3 is built from 15 residues. V was trimmed by 5 bases and J by 2 bases, leaving 14 bases between them. The CDR3 DNA reads as TGTGCCAGCAGTACCCCGGGACCCCACACAGATACGCAGTATTTT. This gives the protein CASSTPGPHTDTQYF.

The chain is built from TRBV9 and TRBJ2-2; maybe TRBD2 (5 bases). The CDR3 totals 14 residues. Germline V gene data show CDR1 as SGDLS and CDR2 as YYNGEE. V gave up 3 bases and J gave up 5 bases, with 11 bases separating them. Here the CDR3 DNA reads TGTGCCAGCAGCGCACCCGAGGGTACCGGGGAGCTGTTTTTT. Translating gives CASSAPEGTGELFF.

The CDR3 DNA reads TGTGCCAGCAGCTTAGAGGGAGCGAGAGGGGCCAACTATGGCTACACCTTC. Translating it yields CASSLEGARGANYGYTF. The chain carries TRBV7-9 and TRBJ1-2; a possible D gene is TRBD1 (5 bases). Trimming removed 1 base at V and 2 bases at J, with 17 bases between. This CDR3 is built from 17 residues. Per germline, CDR1 SEHNR and CDR2 FQNEAQ (reference sequence).

The chain is built from TRBV5-6 and TRBJ1-2; D is unresolved. This CDR3 contains 13 residues. V lost 0 bases to trimming and J lost 5 bases, with 8 bases between them. CDR1 and CDR2 (germline): SGHDT, YYEEEE. CDR3 residues: CASSLGVLYGYTF. The CDR3 DNA sequence: TGTGCCAGCAGCTTGGGGGTGCTTTATGGCTACACCTTC.

The chain has TRBV7-9 and TRBJ2-7; 9 positions agree with TRBD1. The CDR3 runs to 14 residues. Trimming removed 5 bases from V and 7 bases from J; junction bases left unmatched: 9. Germline V gene sequence: CDR1 SEHNR, CDR2 FQNEAQ (reference sequence). CDR3 DNA: TGTGCCAGCAGCGGGGGGACAGGGTTCGGTGAGCAGTACTTC. Residues: CASSGGTGFGEQYF.

The V call is TRBV10-1, the J call TRBJ2-7; D may be TRBD1 or TRBD2 (5 bases each). CDR1 is WNHNN, CDR2 SYGVQD, per germline (reference sequence). V was pared by 3 bases and J by 3 bases, with 9 bases between. The CDR3 has 13 residues. CDR3 sequence: CASSDSGSYEQYF. CDR3 DNA: TGCGCCAGCAGTGATTCAGGGAGCTACGAGCAGTACTTC.

The J gene is TRBJ2-1, the V gene TRBV7-9; D is uncertain. The CDR3 totals 14 residues. Trimming pared 5 bases from V and 2 bases from J, leaving 10 bases between. Germline V gives CDR1 SEHNR, CDR2 FQNEAQ (reference sequence). This chain's CDR3 is CASSVGNAYNEQFF. CDR3 DNA: TGTGCCAGCAGCGTAGGGAACGCCTACAATGAGCAGTTCTTC.

This chain links TRBV19 with TRBJ2-7; 10 positions agree with TRBD2. The ends lost 5 bases at V and 3 bases at J; junction bases unmatched: 10. The length of the CDR3 is 16 residues. Germline values: CDR1 LNHDA, CDR2 SQIVND (reference sequence). The CDR3 loop is CASSSSGRGHIYEQYF. DNA for the CDR3: TGTGCCAGTAGTTCCAGCGGGAGGGGACATATCTACGAGCAGTACTTC.